This T cell receptor beta chain appears in the sequencing data of a study of low-dose radiotherapy and immunotherapy resistance in tumors (dated by TCRdb to between 2021 and 2022). With regard to the full study: Cohort 1 received 0.5 Gy per fraction every 2 weeks, with a prescribed total PTV dose of 6.5 Gy. Patients in Cohort 2 were given 1 Gy per fraction every two weeks, for a total of 13 Gy across 26 weeks. Patients were given nivolumab as a 240 mg flat dose every two weeks and ipilimumab at 1 mg/kg every six weeks, with both drugs delivered intravenously. Cyclophosphamide 200 mg/m2 was administered intravenously every two weeks, one day before each radiation and immunotherapy administration. Starting on cycle 1 day 1, patients took 300 mg of aspirin by mouth once daily for four cycles. The trial did not randomize participants into treatment groups. The translational analysis covered eight patients: three from the first dose cohort and the first five from the second dose cohort.

This specimen's time point label, interpreted: after trial treatment. Per the publication, the treatment or condition label means: LDRT plus nivolumab, ipilimumab, low-dose cyclophosphamide and aspirin (RACIN trial). Donors were enrolled in RACIN, a single-arm phase I dose-escalation trial in which nivolumab, ipilimumab, aspirin, low-dose cyclophosphamide and low-dose radiotherapy were combined. To be eligible, a patient needed to have an advanced solid tumor that was TIL-negative. This clonotype has ten or more counts. Its antigen remains undetermined. It has no much larger one-base neighbor in the sample; base qualities were not kept. TCRdb shows the sequencer as Illumina HiSeq 2500. To make first-strand cDNA, Superscript III was used along with a set of TRAV- and TRBV-specific primers so that both the TCRalpha and TCRbeta chains were covered. TCRs were amplified for 15 to 20 PCR cycles with Phusion, using a constant-region primer paired with the adapter attached to the V primers. The MessageAmp II aRNA Amplification Kit was used to amplify the isolated mRNA, with in vitro transcription run for less than 20 hours at 37 degrees C. The Dynabeads mRNA DIRECT Purification Kit was used to isolate the mRNA for TCR sequencing. Indexed Illumina adapters were added in a second Phusion PCR of about 26 cycles, and the PCR products were purified with AMPure XP beads. For the original study's pipeline: Using custom Perl scripts, TCR sequences that encoded the same protein were pooled, out-of-frame sequences were dropped, and the abundance of each clonotype was calculated. Any TCR sequence backed by just one read was left out of the analysis. Among the metrics used to describe the repertoires were Shannon entropy, Gini index, clonality, richness, and the frequency of TCRs shared between repertoires. TCRdb handled the public reads itself, with Q25 trimming in fastp and clone calling in MiXCR, and kept productive beta chains. All rows with the same CDR3 protein become a single entry with the most common DNA and genes. TCRdb, rather than the study authors, made the V and J calls. This sample is represented by about 60,000 distinct CDR3 sequences; 20% to 25% of them were singletons. The ten largest clones take up around 6.5% of the sample.

Reading from cysteine to phenylalanine, the CDR3 counts 13 amino acids. Only the CDR3 DNA stays, 39 bases, in frame from base 1. CDR1 is given as LGHNT and CDR2 as FRNRAP, both from the germline V gene. V drops 6 bases and J drops 3 bases, leaving 9 bases in between. The receptor was isolated from a male donor with prostate cancer. Sequenced here: PBMCs, sampled after low-dose radiotherapy plus immunotherapy. In this chain, TRBV12-5 is recombined with TRBJ2-1; there is no confident call for the D gene. CDR3 protein: CASGVGSYNEQFF. The DNA sequence follows: TGTGCTAGTGGAGTCGGAAGCTACAATGAGCAGTTCTTC.